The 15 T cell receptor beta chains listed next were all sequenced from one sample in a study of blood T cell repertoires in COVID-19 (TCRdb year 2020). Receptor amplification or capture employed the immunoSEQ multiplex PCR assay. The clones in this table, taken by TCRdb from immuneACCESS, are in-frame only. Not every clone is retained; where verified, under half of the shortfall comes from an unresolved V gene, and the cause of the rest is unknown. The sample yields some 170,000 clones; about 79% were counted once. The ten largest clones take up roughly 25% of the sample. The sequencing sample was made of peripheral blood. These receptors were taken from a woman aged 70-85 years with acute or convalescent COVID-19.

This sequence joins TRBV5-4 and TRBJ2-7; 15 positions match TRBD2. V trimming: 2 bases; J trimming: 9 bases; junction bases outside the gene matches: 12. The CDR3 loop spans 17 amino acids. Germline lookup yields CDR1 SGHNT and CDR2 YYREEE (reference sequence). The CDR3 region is CASSFGGVGLAGGAQYF. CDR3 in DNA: TGTGCCAGCAGCTTTGGGGGGGTGGGACTAGCGGGAGGCGCGCAGTACTTC.

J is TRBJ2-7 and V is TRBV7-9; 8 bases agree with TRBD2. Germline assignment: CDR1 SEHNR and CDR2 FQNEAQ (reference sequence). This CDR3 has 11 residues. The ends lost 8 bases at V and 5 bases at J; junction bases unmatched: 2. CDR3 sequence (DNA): TGTGCCAGCCAGCGGGAGAACGAGCAGTACTTC. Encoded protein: CASQRENEQYF. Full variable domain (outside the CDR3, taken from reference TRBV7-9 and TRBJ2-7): DTGVSQNPRHKITKRGQNVTFRCDPISEHNRLYWYRQTLGQGPEFLTYFQNEAQLEKSRLLSDRFSAERPKGSFSTLEIQRTEQGDSAMYLCASQRENEQYFGPGTRLTVT.

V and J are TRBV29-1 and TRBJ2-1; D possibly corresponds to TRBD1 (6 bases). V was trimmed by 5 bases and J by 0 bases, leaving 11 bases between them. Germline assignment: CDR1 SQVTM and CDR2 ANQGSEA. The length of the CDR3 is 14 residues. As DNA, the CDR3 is TGCAGCGTTAACACAGGGAGCTCCTACAATGAGCAGTTCTTC. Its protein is CSVNTGSSYNEQFF.

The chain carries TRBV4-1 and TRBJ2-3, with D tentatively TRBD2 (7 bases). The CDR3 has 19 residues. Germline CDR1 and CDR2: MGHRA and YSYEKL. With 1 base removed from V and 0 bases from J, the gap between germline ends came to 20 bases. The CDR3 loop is CASSQGRGNRVLSTDTQYF. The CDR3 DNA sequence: TGCGCCAGCAGCCAAGGGCGGGGGAACAGGGTCCTAAGCACAGATACGCAGTATTTT.

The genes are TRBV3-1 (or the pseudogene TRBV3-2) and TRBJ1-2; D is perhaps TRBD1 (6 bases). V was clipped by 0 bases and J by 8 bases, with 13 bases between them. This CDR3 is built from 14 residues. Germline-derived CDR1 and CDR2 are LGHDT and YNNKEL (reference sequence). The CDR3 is CASSQDGGARGYTF. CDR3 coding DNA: TGTGCCAGCAGCCAAGACGGGGGGGCGCGAGGCTACACCTTC.

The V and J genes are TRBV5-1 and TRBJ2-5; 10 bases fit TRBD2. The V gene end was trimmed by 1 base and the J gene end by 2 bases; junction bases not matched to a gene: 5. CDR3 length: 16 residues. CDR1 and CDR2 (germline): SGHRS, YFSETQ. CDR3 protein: CASSLWGTSDQETQYF. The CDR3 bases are TGCGCCAGCAGCTTGTGGGGGACTAGCGATCAAGAGACCCAGTACTTC.

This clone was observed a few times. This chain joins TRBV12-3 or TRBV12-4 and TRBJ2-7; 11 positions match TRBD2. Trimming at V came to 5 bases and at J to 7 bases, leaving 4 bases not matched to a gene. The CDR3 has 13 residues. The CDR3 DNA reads TGTGCCAGCAGTCCTAGCGGGAGGAAAGAGCAGTACTTC. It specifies CASSPSGRKEQYF.

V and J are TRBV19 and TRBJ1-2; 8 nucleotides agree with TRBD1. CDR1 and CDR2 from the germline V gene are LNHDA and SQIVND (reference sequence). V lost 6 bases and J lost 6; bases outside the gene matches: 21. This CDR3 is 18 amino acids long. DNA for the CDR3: TGTGCCAGTAGCCGGAACCGGGACAGGTCGCCGGGGACCCATGGCTACACCTTC. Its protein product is CASSRNRDRSPGTHGYTF. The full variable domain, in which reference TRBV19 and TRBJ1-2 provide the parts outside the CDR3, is DGGITQSPKYLFRKEGQNVTLSCEQNLNHDAMYWYRQDPGQGLRLIYYSQIVNDFQKGDIAEGYSVSREKKESFPLTVTSAQKNPTAFYLCASSRNRDRSPGTHGYTFGSGTRLTVV.

CDR3 DNA sequence: TGCAGCGCCGGAGGCGCTAACTATGGCTACACCTTC. Translated, it gives CSAGGANYGYTF. The chain employs TRBV29-1 and TRBJ1-2; D gene uncertain. This CDR3 has 12 amino acids. Germline V gene lookup returns CDR1 SQVTM and CDR2 ANQGSEA. V was shortened by 7 bases and J by 0 bases, with 9 bases between the two germline ends.

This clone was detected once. CDR3 protein: CASSKQETNEKLFF. CDR3 in DNA: TGTGCCAGTAGTAAACAGGAGACGAATGAAAAACTGTTTTTT. V gene TRBV19 combines with J gene TRBJ1-4, with D possibly TRBD1 on 5 matching bases. The CDR3 extends over 14 amino acids. Germline V gene data show CDR1 as LNHDA and CDR2 as SQIVND (reference sequence). V was clipped by 4 bases and J by 5 bases, with 11 bases between them.

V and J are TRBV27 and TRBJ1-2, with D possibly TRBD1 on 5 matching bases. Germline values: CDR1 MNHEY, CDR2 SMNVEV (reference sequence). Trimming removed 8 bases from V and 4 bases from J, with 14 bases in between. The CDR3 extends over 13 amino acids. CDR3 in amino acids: CASRGDFAYGYTF. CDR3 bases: TGTGCCAGCCGGGGGGATTTCGCCTATGGCTACACCTTC.

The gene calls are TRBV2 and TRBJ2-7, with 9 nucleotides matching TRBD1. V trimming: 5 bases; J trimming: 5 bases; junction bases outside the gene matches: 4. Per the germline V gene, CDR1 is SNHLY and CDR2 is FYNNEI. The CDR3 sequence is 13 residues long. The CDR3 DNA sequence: TGTGCCAGCAGTTTCGGGACAGGGAACGAGCAGTACTTC. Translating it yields CASSFGTGNEQYF.

This CDR3 is CASSKGETPAAGTQYF. The CDR3, as DNA: TGTGCCAGCAGCAAAGGGGAGACTCCTGCTGCGGGGACCCAGTACTTC. The genes are TRBV21-1 and TRBJ2-5; TRBD2 is the table's D call and was not checked against the DNA. TRBV21-1 is shown as a pseudogene. This CDR3 has 16 residues.

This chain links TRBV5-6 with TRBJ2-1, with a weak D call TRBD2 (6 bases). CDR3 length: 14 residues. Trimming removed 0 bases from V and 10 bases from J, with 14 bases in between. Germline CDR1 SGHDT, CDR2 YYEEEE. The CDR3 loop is CASSLAGTRGEQFF. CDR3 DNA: TGTGCCAGCAGCTTGGCCGGAACGCGGGGCGAGCAGTTCTTC.

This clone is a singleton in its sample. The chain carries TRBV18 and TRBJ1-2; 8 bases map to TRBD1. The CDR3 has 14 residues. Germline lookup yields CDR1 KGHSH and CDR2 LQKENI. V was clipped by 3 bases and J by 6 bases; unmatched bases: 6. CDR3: CASSPGQGSDGYTF. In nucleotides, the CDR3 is TGTGCCAGCTCACCTGGACAGGGTTCCGATGGCTACACCTTC.